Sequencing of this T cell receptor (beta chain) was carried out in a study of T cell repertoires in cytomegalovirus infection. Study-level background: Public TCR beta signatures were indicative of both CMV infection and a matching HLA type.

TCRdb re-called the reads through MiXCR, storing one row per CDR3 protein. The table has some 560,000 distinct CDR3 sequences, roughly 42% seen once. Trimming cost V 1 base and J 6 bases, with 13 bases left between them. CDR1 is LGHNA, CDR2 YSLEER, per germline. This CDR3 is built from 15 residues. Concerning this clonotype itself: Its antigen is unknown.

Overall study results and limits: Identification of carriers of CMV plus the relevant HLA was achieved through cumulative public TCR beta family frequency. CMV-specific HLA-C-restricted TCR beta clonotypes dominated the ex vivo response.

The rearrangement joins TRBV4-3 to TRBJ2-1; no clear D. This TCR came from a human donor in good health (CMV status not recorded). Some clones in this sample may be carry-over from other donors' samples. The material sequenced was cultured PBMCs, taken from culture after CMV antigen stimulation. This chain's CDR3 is CASSQAGSQLNEQFF. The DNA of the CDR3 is TGCGCCAGCAGCCAAGCAGGTTCGCAGCTCAATGAGCAGTTCTTC.